This T cell receptor (beta chain) was obtained from a study of blood T cell repertoires in COVID-19. Generated by immunoSEQ multiplex PCR, the TCRdb table keeps only in-frame clones and is missing some. The sample holds some 29,000 clones, approximately 88% seen once. Germline V CDR1 and CDR2: SGDLS, YYNGEE. The V gene lost 0 bases and the J gene lost 2 bases, with 12 bases spanning the gap. The CDR3 extends over 16 amino acids. Sequencing used peripheral blood. The receptor comes from a human donor in a cohort sampled during active COVID-19. The chain has TRBV9 and TRBJ2-1, with D perhaps TRBD1 (6 bases). CDR3 protein: CASSVVRGATYNEQFF. CDR3 DNA sequence: TGTGCCAGCAGCGTAGTCAGGGGTGCCACCTACAATGAGCAGTTCTTC.